The 11 T cell receptor beta chains below come from one sample, sequenced in a study of blood T cell repertoires in COVID-19. Produced via immunoSEQ multiplex PCR; TCRdb's table is partial and in-frame only. The data contain fewer than 110,000 clones, around 92% of them singletons. The material sequenced was peripheral blood. The receptors here all came from a man aged 45-60 years with active COVID-19.

The chain combines TRBV20-1 with TRBJ2-7; 9 bases line up with TRBD2. V shed 3 bases and J 4 bases; nucleotides not matched to a gene: 10. The CDR3 spans 15 residues. The germline CDR1 and CDR2 sequences are DFQATT and SNEGSKA (reference sequence). This chain's CDR3 is CSASNAGGIEYEQYF. DNA for the CDR3: TGCAGTGCTAGTAACGCGGGAGGGATCGAATACGAGCAGTACTTC.

This chain joins TRBV19 and TRBJ2-4; 7 bases match TRBD2. Trimming at V came to 0 bases and at J to 1 base, leaving 9 bases not matched to a gene. Per germline, CDR1 LNHDA and CDR2 SQIVND (reference sequence). The CDR3 covers 18 residues. The CDR3 DNA is TGTGCCAGTAGTATAGATGAGGTGGGAGGGCCCGCCAAAAACATTCAGTACTTC. This codes for CASSIDEVGGPAKNIQYF.

This chain uses TRBV15 with TRBJ2-2; weak D call: TRBD1 (6 bases). The CDR3 loop spans 15 amino acids. Germline assignment: CDR1 LNHNV and CDR2 YYDKDF (reference sequence). Between the trimmed V and J ends, which lost 0 bases and 1 base, there was a span of 6 bases. CDR3 in amino acids: CATSRDRGNTGELFF. For the CDR3, the DNA is TGTGCCACCAGCAGAGACAGGGGGAACACCGGGGAGCTGTTTTTT. Together with reference TRBV15 and TRBJ2-2, the CDR3 gives the full variable domain: DAMVIQNPRYQVTQFGKPVTLSCSQTLNHNVMYWYQQKSSQAPKLLFHYYDKDFNNEADTPDNFQSRRPNTSFCFLDIRSPGLGDTAMYLCATSRDRGNTGELFFGEGSRLTVL.

The table lists this clone with a count of one. The chain combines TRBV9 with TRBJ1-2, with 9 bases matching TRBD1. The CDR3 extends over 13 amino acids. The V segment lost 6 bases and the J segment 4 bases; nucleotides outside the gene matches: 4. Germline CDR1 reads SGDLS; CDR2 reads YYNGEE. This CDR3 reads CASKDRGRYGYTF. Written as DNA, the CDR3 is TGTGCCAGCAAGGACAGGGGCCGCTATGGCTACACCTTC.

This clone was seen a few times. The chain uses TRBV28 and TRBJ2-3; perhaps TRBD1 as D (6 bases). V was trimmed by 10 bases and J by 0 bases, leaving 14 bases between them. The CDR3 sequence is 14 residues long. Germline V gives CDR1 MDHEN, CDR2 SYDVKM. The CDR3 nucleotides are TGTGCCACCGGACAGCCCACTAGCACAGATACGCAGTATTTT. Translating gives CATGQPTSTDTQYF.

The chain joins TRBV7-2 to TRBJ1-3; 7 nucleotides match TRBD1. CDR1 SGHTA and CDR2 FQGNSA come from the germline V gene. This CDR3 has 14 amino acids. Trimming took 9 bases from V and 3 from J; bases not matched to a gene: 8. The CDR3 sequence is CASSPDRVGNTIYF. CDR3 in DNA: TGTGCCAGTAGCCCCGACAGGGTTGGAAACACCATATATTTT.

This chain joins TRBV28 and TRBJ2-1; D is unclear. V lost 6 bases, J lost 8 bases, and 8 bases lay in between. CDR3 size: 11 residues. Germline V gene sequence: CDR1 MDHEN, CDR2 SYDVKM. In nucleotides, the CDR3 is TGTGCCAGCAGCACTTTCGATGAGCAGTTCTTC. Its protein is CASSTFDEQFF.

CDR3 sequence: CASRPGLVETQYF. The CDR3 bases are TGTGCCAGCAGGCCCGGTCTAGTGGAGACCCAGTACTTC. The rearrangement links TRBV28 to TRBJ2-5; D remains unclear. The ends were cut back, 6 bases at V and 5 bases at J, with 13 bases in the middle. This CDR3 has 13 residues. The V gene's germline CDR1 is MDHEN and CDR2 SYDVKM.

CDR3 coding DNA: TGTGCCAGCAGCTTAAGTCAGGACACTGAAGCTTTCTTT. It yields the protein CASSLSQDTEAFF. This chain links TRBV11-3 with TRBJ1-1; no clear D gene. Trimming took off 2 bases at V and 3 bases at J, with 7 bases between the two ends. Germline CDR1 and CDR2: SGHNT and YENEEA. This CDR3 contains 13 residues.

The V and J genes are TRBV6-6 and TRBJ2-7, with 10 bases fitting TRBD2. Trimming cost V 0 bases and J 4 bases; bases outside gene matches: 3. In germline, CDR1 is MNHNY, CDR2 SVGAGI (reference sequence). CDR3 size: 15 residues. The CDR3 DNA sequence: TGTGCCAGCAGTTACTCGACTAGCGGGTTTTACGAGCAGTACTTC. Translating gives CASSYSTSGFYEQYF.

The chain is built from TRBV6-5 and TRBJ1-5; no firm D call. V dropped 7 bases and J dropped 3 bases, with 16 bases sitting between them. Germline V gene lookup returns CDR1 MNHEY and CDR2 SVGAGI. The CDR3 covers 15 residues. The CDR3: CASNPGGGNNQPQHF. The DNA of the CDR3 is TGTGCCAGCAACCCAGGAGGAGGAAACAATCAGCCCCAGCATTTT.